The sequence of this T cell receptor (beta chain) was determined in a study of CD8+CD57+ T cells in acquired aplastic anemia. For the study at large: The sorted CD4+ and CD8+ cells yielded an average approximately 3.2 ug of DNA. CD4+ cells from healthy donors averaged around 9.9 million reads.

Profiling of TCR beta VDJ combinations and CDR3 sequences used genomic DNA as template. TCRdb re-analysed the reads in MiXCR, keeping a single row per CDR3 protein. Of around 130,000 distinct CDR3 sequences in the sample, 48% were seen once. The V and J ends lost 3 bases and 0 bases respectively, with 7 bases between them. The CDR3 consists of 14 residues. CDR1 and CDR2 from the germline V gene are SGHAT and FQNNGV. The study, taken as a whole, reports: Sharing between patients and controls was observed for 25 to 30 CD8+ CDR3 sequences.

This clonotype showed up many times. Its antigen is not identified. This TCR derives from a human donor in good health, serving as a control. The chain links TRBV11-2 to TRBJ2-3; D might be TRBD2 (6 bases). Material for sequencing was sorted CD4+, CD8+, or CD8+CD57+ T cells (not recorded which) from PBMCs. The CDR3 nucleotides read TGTGCCAGCAGCTTCGGGACTAGCACAGATACGCAGTATTTT. Translated, it gives CASSFGTSTDTQYF.